The clone carrying this T cell receptor (beta chain) was found many times. Its antigen is not known. The time point was: persistent/refractory GD, antithyroid drugs over 5 years with positive TRAb. Isolated PBMC RNA provided the starting material for the TCR library. Construction of the TCR beta libraries employed iRepertoire HTBI primers in conjunction with Arm-PCR of CDR3 regions. TCRdb re-called the multiplex PCR reads with MiXCR, one entry per CDR3 protein. Of 450,000 or so distinct CDR3 sequences listed, approximately 23% are singletons. This record comes from a study of regulatory T cells in long-lasting Graves disease. Study information: Patients met the persistent Graves' disease definition after over 5 years of antithyroid drugs with positive TSH receptor antibodies.

Germline CDR1 is LNHDA and CDR2 is SQIVND (reference sequence). The CDR3 is made up of 15 amino acids. Between the trimmed V and J ends, which lost 3 bases and 5 bases, there was a span of 16 bases. Findings and limits, study-wide: Relative to newly diagnosed Graves' patients, persistent ones had lower TCR diversity. Under persistent disease, TRBV28, TRBJ1-2 and TRBJ2-5 were used preferentially.

This sequence joins TRBV19 and TRBJ1-2, with a possible D match to TRBD1 (5 bases). The origin of this receptor is a female donor with Graves disease. The source material was peripheral blood mononuclear cells (PBMCs), sampled when the disease was refractory, from a patient treated with antithyroid drugs. For the CDR3, the DNA is TGTGCCAGTAGTATCAATCCCCAGGGTGGATATGGCTACACCTTC. Protein sequence: CASSINPQGGYGYTF.